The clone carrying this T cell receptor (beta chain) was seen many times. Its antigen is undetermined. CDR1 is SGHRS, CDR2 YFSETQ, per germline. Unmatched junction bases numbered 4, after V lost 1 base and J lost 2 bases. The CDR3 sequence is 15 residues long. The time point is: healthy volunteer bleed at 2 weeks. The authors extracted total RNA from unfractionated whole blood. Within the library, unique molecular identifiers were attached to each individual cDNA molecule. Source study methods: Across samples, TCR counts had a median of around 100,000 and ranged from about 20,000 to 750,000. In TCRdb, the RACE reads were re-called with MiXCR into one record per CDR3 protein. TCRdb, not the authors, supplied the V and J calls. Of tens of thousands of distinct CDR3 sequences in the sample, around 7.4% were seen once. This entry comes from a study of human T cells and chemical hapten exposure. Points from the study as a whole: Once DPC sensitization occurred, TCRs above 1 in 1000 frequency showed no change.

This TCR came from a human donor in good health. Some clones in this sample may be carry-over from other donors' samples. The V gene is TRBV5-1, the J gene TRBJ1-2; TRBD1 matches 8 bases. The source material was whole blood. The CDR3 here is CASSLIGQGNYGYTF. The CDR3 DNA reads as TGCGCCAGCAGCTTGATAGGACAGGGAAACTATGGCTACACCTTC.